The 28 T cell receptor beta chains below come from one sample, sequenced in a study of blood T cell repertoires in COVID-19. The protocol was immunoSEQ multiplex PCR, while the TCRdb copy is restricted to in-frame clones and leaves out a portion. This sample has around 110,000 clones, with 65% to 85% found just once. Material: PBMCs or T cells enriched from blood (not recorded which). The receptor set was obtained from a woman in her 30s who had recovered from COVID-19.

V is TRBV30 and J is TRBJ1-6; D uncertain. In germline, CDR1 is GTSNPN, CDR2 SVGIG (reference sequence). Trimming left V 7 bases short and J 7 bases short, with 14 bases between. This CDR3 is built from 13 residues. The CDR3, as DNA: TGTGCCTATGCACTAATACAAAATTCACCCCTCCACTTT. It translates to CAYALIQNSPLHF.

This chain connects TRBV10-3 to TRBJ1-2; D might be TRBD1 (6 bases). Germline V gives CDR1 ENHRY, CDR2 SYGVKD. This CDR3 spans 13 amino acids. The ends were cut back, 6 bases at V and 1 base at J, with 9 bases in the middle. CDR3 amino acids: CAIRDSVNYGYTF. The CDR3 nucleotides are TGTGCCATCAGGGACAGCGTTAACTATGGCTACACCTTC.

This clone has a single count. The genes are TRBV4-1 and TRBJ2-7, with D possibly being TRBD1 (5 bases). The CDR3 is 16 amino acids. In germline, CDR1 is MGHRA, CDR2 YSYEKL. V gave up 1 base and J gave up 3 bases, with 16 bases separating them. The CDR3 DNA is TGCGCCAGCAGCCAAGTAGGTGGCAGGGCCCGCTACGAGCAGTACTTC. Translating gives CASSQVGGRARYEQYF.

The chain combines TRBV12-3 or TRBV12-4 with TRBJ2-1, with 7 bases aligning to TRBD1. This CDR3 region has 12 residues. V lost 6 bases, J lost 7 bases, and 3 bases stayed unmatched. This chain's CDR3 is CASRSRGNEQFF. CDR3 bases: TGTGCCAGCAGGTCCAGGGGGAATGAGCAGTTCTTC.

The count of this clone is one. This chain connects TRBV7-8 to TRBJ2-5; D is perhaps TRBD1 (5 bases). The CDR3 length is 15 residues. The V and J ends lost 1 base and 4 bases respectively, with 13 bases between them. Germline V gene lookup returns CDR1 SGHVS and CDR2 FQNEAQ. Written as DNA, the CDR3 is TGTGCCAGCAGCTTAGTCGCCGCTACAGGAGAGACCCAGTACTTC. This codes for CASSLVAATGETQYF.

The V and J genes are TRBV4-1 and TRBJ1-5, with D possibly TRBD1 on 6 matching bases. Germline V gene lookup returns CDR1 MGHRA and CDR2 YSYEKL. The ends were cut back, 0 bases at V and 6 bases at J, with 12 bases in the middle. This CDR3 contains 15 residues. CDR3 region: CASSQDGQSSQPQHF. The CDR3 DNA follows: TGCGCCAGCAGCCAAGATGGACAGTCGAGTCAGCCCCAGCATTTT.

This rearrangement joins TRBV6-5 to TRBJ2-1; a weak D match, TRBD2 (5 bases). This CDR3 has 12 residues. Germline V gene lookup returns CDR1 MNHEY and CDR2 SVGAGI. The V end lost 6 bases, the J end lost 10 bases, and 13 bases lay between the germline ends. CDR3 protein: CASSRGLDEQFF. The CDR3 coding sequence is TGTGCCAGCAGCCGAGGACTTGACGAGCAGTTCTTC.

The chain is built from TRBV14 and TRBJ1-1; TRBD1 matches at 8 bases. Per germline, CDR1 SGHDN and CDR2 FVKESK. V lost 7 bases and J lost 8; bases outside the gene matches: 12. The CDR3 consists of 14 residues. The CDR3 nucleotides are TGTGCCAGCACCCCTTCGACAGGGGATGGAGAAGCTTTCTTT. Amino acid sequence: CASTPSTGDGEAFF.

The chain links TRBV11-2 to TRBJ1-5, with unresolved D. The CDR3 has 13 residues. The V and J ends lost 3 bases and 7 bases respectively, with 10 bases between them. In germline, CDR1 is SGHAT, CDR2 FQNNGV. CDR3 nucleotides: TGTGCCAGCAGCTTCGGGAGTGGGCAGCCCCAGCATTTT. Translation: CASSFGSGQPQHF. Full variable domain (missing parts from reference TRBV11-2 and TRBJ1-5): EAGVAQSPRYKIIEKRQSVAFWCNPISGHATLYWYQQILGQGPKLLIQFQNNGVVDDSQLPKDRFSAERLKGVDSTLKIQPAKLEDSAVYLCASSFGSGQPQHFGDGTRLSIL.

The J gene is TRBJ1-2, the V gene TRBV6-1; 7 bases are shared with TRBD1. The CDR3 is 15 amino acids. Germline assignment: CDR1 MNHNS and CDR2 SASEGT. The trim removed 0 bases at V and 3 bases at J, leaving 4 bases unmatched. CDR3 protein: CASSEAAGGHYGYTF. Here the CDR3 DNA reads TGTGCCAGCAGTGAAGCGGCAGGGGGTCACTATGGCTACACCTTC.

In its sample, this clone was seen once. This chain links TRBV7-3 with TRBJ2-3; weak D call: TRBD2 (5 bases). CDR1 SGHTA and CDR2 FQGTGA come from the germline V gene. Trimming shortened V by 6 bases and J by 2 bases, and 18 bases separated the two germline ends. The CDR3 runs to 16 residues. The CDR3 loop reads CASRLYKLDVTDTQYF. The CDR3 nucleotides read TGTGCCAGCAGGCTATACAAACTAGATGTCACAGATACGCAGTATTTT.

The chain uses TRBV6-1 and TRBJ2-4, with TRBD2 identical over 7 bases. Germline CDR1 reads MNHNS; CDR2 reads SASEGT. There are 15 residues in the CDR3. V shed 2 bases, J shed 2 bases, and the junction held 3 bases outside the gene matches. In DNA form, the CDR3 reads TGTGCCAGCAGTGAAACGGGAGGAACCAAAAACATTCAGTACTTC. Protein sequence: CASSETGGTKNIQYF.

The rearrangement links TRBV14 to TRBJ1-1, with unresolved D. The germline V gene has CDR1 SGHDN and CDR2 FVKESK. The CDR3 has 14 amino acids. V lost 2 bases and J 9 bases, leaving 16 bases between the germline ends. The CDR3 region has the DNA TGTGCCAGCAGCCAATCCCCGGCCGGGAGGAAAGCTTTCTTT. Amino acids: CASSQSPAGRKAFF.

The chain uses TRBV28 and TRBJ1-1, with TRBD1 matching over 8 bases. Unmatched junction bases numbered 6, after V lost 7 bases and J lost 5 bases. CDR1 is MDHEN, CDR2 SYDVKM, per germline. The CDR3 contains 13 residues. The CDR3 here is CASTLQGGTEAFF. The CDR3, as DNA: TGTGCCAGCACCTTACAGGGGGGTACTGAAGCTTTCTTT.

This chain connects TRBV15 to TRBJ2-5; TRBD2 aligns across 8 bases. The V and J ends lost 6 bases and 2 bases, in that order; junction bases with no gene match: 8. CDR1 is LNHNV, CDR2 YYDKDF, per germline (reference sequence). The CDR3 loop spans 15 amino acids. The CDR3 region is CATRNGRVIQETQYF. The CDR3 nucleotides are TGTGCCACCAGAAACGGGAGGGTAATACAAGAGACCCAGTACTTC.

Written as DNA, the CDR3 is TGTGCCAGCAGCTTTGATATGGATGGCGGGAATGAGCAGTTCTTC. Amino acid sequence: CASSFDMDGGNEQFF. This chain links TRBV7-3 with TRBJ2-1, with D perhaps matching TRBD2 (5 bases). V was clipped by 3 bases and J by 7 bases, with 16 bases between them. From germline, CDR1 is SGHTA and CDR2 FQGTGA. The CDR3 covers 15 residues.

This clone was seen just once. The chain uses TRBV28 and TRBJ1-5, with 8 nucleotides matching TRBD1. CDR3 length: 14 residues. CDR1 and CDR2 (germline): MDHEN, SYDVKM. After removal of 6 bases from V and 3 bases from J, the junction contained 4 bases not matched to a gene. CDR3 coding DNA: TGTGCCAGCAGGGGACAGGCACACAATCAGCCCCAGCATTTT. Translation: CASRGQAHNQPQHF.

The chain joins TRBV6-5 to TRBJ1-1, with a possible D match to TRBD1 (5 bases). The germline V gene has CDR1 MNHEY and CDR2 SVGAGI. V lost 0 bases, J lost 10 bases, and 12 bases lay in between. The CDR3 is made up of 13 amino acids. The CDR3 protein is CASSYSGRAGAFF. Here the CDR3 DNA reads TGTGCCAGCAGTTACTCGGGCAGGGCTGGAGCTTTCTTT.

This clone came up a few times. V usage is TRBV4-2 and J usage is TRBJ2-3, with 7 bases that match TRBD2. The V segment lost 4 bases and the J segment 4 bases; nucleotides outside the gene matches: 5. The CDR3 spans 14 residues. Germline loops: CDR1 LGHNA, CDR2 YNFKEQ. CDR3 DNA: TGTGCCAGCAGCCCCCAGCGGGAACCAGATACGCAGTATTTT. It is translated as CASSPQREPDTQYF.

This chain uses TRBV3-1 (or the pseudogene TRBV3-2) with TRBJ1-3; D is perhaps TRBD1 (5 bases). Germline CDR1 reads LGHDT; CDR2 reads YNNKEL (reference sequence). V was clipped by 4 bases and J by 9 bases, with 10 bases between them. CDR3 length: 12 amino acids. The CDR3 DNA reads TGTGCCAGCAGCCCAGGGAGGTTCACCATATATTTT. Protein sequence: CASSPGRFTIYF.

In DNA form, the CDR3 reads TGTGCCAGCAGCCAGCGACGACAGACTAGCACAGATACGCAGTATTTT. As protein: CASSQRRQTSTDTQYF. This chain uses TRBV7-9 with TRBJ2-3, with D perhaps matching TRBD1 (5 bases). Trimming stripped 5 bases from V and 0 bases from J, with 15 bases between. This CDR3 comprises 16 residues. Germline loops: CDR1 SEHNR, CDR2 FQNEAQ (reference sequence).

The chain combines TRBV6-4 with TRBJ1-1; TRBD1 matches at 8 bases. The CDR3 covers 14 residues. The germline V gene has CDR1 MRHNA and CDR2 SNTAGT. V shed 5 bases and J 1 base; nucleotides not matched to a gene: 3. The CDR3 DNA follows: TGTGCCAGCAGTACAGGGGGAGAGAACACTGAAGCTTTCTTT. Translation: CASSTGGENTEAFF.

The chain uses TRBV9 and TRBJ2-7; 9 bases fit TRBD1. The CDR3 consists of 15 residues. The junction had 9 bases not matched to a gene; V was cut back by 4 bases and J by 4 bases. Germline V lookup: CDR1 SGDLS, CDR2 YYNGEE. The CDR3 nucleotides are TGTGCCAGCAGCCCCGGGACAGGGTATTTTTACGAGCAGTACTTC. Translated, it gives CASSPGTGYFYEQYF.

The CDR3 spells CASSLDSGSGNTIYF. CDR3 in DNA: TGTGCCAGCAGCTTAGATTCCGGCTCTGGAAACACCATATATTTT. The chain employs TRBV11-3 and TRBJ1-3; D is unresolved. V lost 0 bases to trimming and J lost 0 bases, with 6 bases between them. CDR3 length: 15 residues. Germline CDR1 reads SGHNT; CDR2 reads YENEEA.

This clone was seen more than once but under ten times. The J gene is TRBJ2-7, the V gene TRBV5-4, with D maybe TRBD1 (5 bases). CDR1 and CDR2 (germline): SGHNT, YYREEE (reference sequence). V was shortened by 1 base and J by 3 bases, with 14 bases between the two germline ends. This CDR3 has 15 amino acids. The CDR3 sequence is CASSLSQGSNYEQYF. The CDR3 region has the DNA TGTGCCAGCAGCTTGTCTCAGGGATCCAACTACGAGCAGTACTTC.

Notes on this clone: The junction shows a germline mismatch at one end, possibly a read error. This rearrangement joins TRBV28 to TRBJ2-2; 9 nucleotides line up with TRBD1. Per the germline V gene, CDR1 is MDHEN and CDR2 is SYDVKM. The CDR3 loop spans 15 amino acids. The CDR3 region is CASRKGTGNAGELFF. DNA of the CDR3: TGTGCCAGCAGAAAGGGGACAGGGAACGCCGGGGAGCTGTTTTTT.

DNA of the CDR3: TGTGCCAGTAGTATTCCTCACAGGGCTACTAACTATGGCTACACCTTC. This sequence encodes CASSIPHRATNYGYTF. The chain has TRBV19 and TRBJ1-2, with a tentative D call TRBD1 (6 bases). Germline V gives CDR1 LNHDA, CDR2 SQIVND (reference sequence). The V end lost 3 bases, the J end lost 0 bases, and 14 bases lay between the germline ends. CDR3 length: 16 amino acids. The whole variable domain, filled in from reference TRBV19 and TRBJ1-2, reads DGGITQSPKYLFRKEGQNVTLSCEQNLNHDAMYWYRQDPGQGLRLIYYSQIVNDFQKGDIAEGYSVSREKKESFPLTVTSAQKNPTAFYLCASSIPHRATNYGYTFGSGTRLTVV.

The J gene is TRBJ1-5, the V gene TRBV30; 8 nucleotides align to TRBD1. V lost 3 bases and J lost 1; bases outside the gene matches: 8. The CDR3 is 16 amino acids. CDR1 and CDR2 (germline): GTSNPN, SVGIG (reference sequence). The CDR3 DNA is TGTGCCTGGAGGGACAGGGAGAGTCTGAGCAATCAGCCCCAGCATTTT. Translated: CAWRDRESLSNQPQHF. Complete variable domain (other parts from reference TRBV30 and TRBJ1-5): SQTIHQWPATLVQPVGSPLSLECTVEGTSNPNLYWYRQAAGRGLQLLFYSVGIGQISSEVPQNLSASRPQDRQFILSSKKLLLSDSGFYLCAWRDRESLSNQPQHFGDGTRLSIL.